This T cell receptor beta chain was documented in a study of CD8+CD57+ T cells in acquired aplastic anemia. For the study at large: Healthy donors averaged around 10 million reads for CD4+ cells.

Deletions cut 5 bases from V and 1 base from J, with 6 bases between. Germline V gene sequence: CDR1 WSHSY, CDR2 SAAADI. This CDR3 comprises 12 residues. It was genomic DNA that served as the template for profiling TCR beta VDJ and CDR3. MiXCR, run by TCRdb on the reads, gives a single entry per CDR3 protein. The table includes under 150,000 distinct CDR3 sequences, less than 45% detected once. This clonotype qualifies as medium-sized. This sequence originates from a human donor in good health, serving as a control. The source material was sorted CD4+, CD8+, or CD8+CD57+ T cells (not recorded which) from PBMCs. The V gene is TRBV10-2, the J gene TRBJ2-7; D remains unclear. For the CDR3, the DNA is TGCGCCAGCAGTCGCGCATCCTACGAGCAGTACTTC. This sequence encodes CASSRASYEQYF.